Below are 25 T cell receptor beta chains sequenced from a single sample in a study of T cell responses to AZD1222 COVID-19 vaccine. Sequenced by immunoSEQ multiplex PCR; TCRdb stores in-frame clones only, minus some. The sample has about 42,000 clones, around four fifths seen once. Material: peripheral blood, obtained 28 days after the second AZD1222 dose. These receptors came from an adult who received the AZD1222 COVID-19 vaccine.

V and J are TRBV6-5 and TRBJ2-1; 11 bases fit TRBD1. With V trimmed by 6 bases and J by 7 bases, 8 bases remained unmatched. The CDR3 loop spans 15 amino acids. Per the germline V gene, CDR1 is MNHEY and CDR2 is SVGAGI. The CDR3 DNA is TGTGCCAGCAGCATGGACAGGGGGCGGATGAATGAGCAGTTCTTC. Translating it yields CASSMDRGRMNEQFF.

This clone was seen more than once but under ten times. The chain employs TRBV7-6 and TRBJ2-2; 8 bases are a match to TRBD2. V shed 4 bases and J 1 base; nucleotides not matched to a gene: 5. This CDR3 contains 16 residues. Germline V CDR1 and CDR2: SGHVS, FNYEAQ. The CDR3 region has the DNA TGTGCCAGCAGCTCTAGCGGGTCACTGAACACCGGGGAGCTGTTTTTT. Its protein is CASSSSGSLNTGELFF.

The V gene is TRBV27, the J gene TRBJ1-1; the D gene is possibly TRBD1 (5 bases). CDR3 length equals 15 residues. The V gene's germline CDR1 is MNHEY and CDR2 SMNVEV (reference sequence). V shed 0 bases and J shed 4 bases, with 12 bases lying between them. The CDR3 coding sequence is TGTGCCAGCAGTTTATCCCAGGGTAGGGGCACTGAAGCTTTCTTT. Protein sequence: CASSLSQGRGTEAFF.

CDR3 amino acids: CASRGDISYEQYF. The CDR3 region has the DNA TGTGCCAGCCGCGGCGACATATCCTACGAGCAGTACTTC. The chain has TRBV6-5 and TRBJ2-7; D is ambiguous. Trimming took 8 bases from V and 1 from J, leaving 12 bases between them. Germline assignment: CDR1 MNHEY and CDR2 SVGAGI. This CDR3 region has 13 residues.

The CDR3 nucleotides are TGTGCCAGCAGCGTAGAGCTAACAGGGGGCTATGGCTACACCTTC. This sequence encodes CASSVELTGGYGYTF. This chain connects TRBV9 to TRBJ1-2, with 8 bases that match TRBD1. CDR1 and CDR2 (germline): SGDLS, YYNGEE. The CDR3 extends over 15 amino acids. Trimming took 0 bases from V and 4 from J; bases not matched to a gene: 5.

The CDR3 DNA is TGCAGTGCAAGCATCCTATATGGCTACACCTTC. The encoded protein is CSASILYGYTF. The V and J genes are TRBV20-1 and TRBJ1-2, with D hard to call. This CDR3 has 11 residues. V shed 6 bases and J shed 5 bases, with 10 bases lying between them. The germline CDR1 and CDR2 sequences are DFQATT and SNEGSKA (reference sequence).

This sequence joins TRBV7-8 and TRBJ1-6; D perhaps matches TRBD1 (6 bases). Trimming removed 5 bases at V and 5 bases at J, with 19 bases between. Germline CDR1 SGHVS, CDR2 FQNEAQ. The CDR3 is 17 amino acids. The CDR3 here is CASSRSTRGPNNSPLHF. In nucleotides, the CDR3 is TGTGCCAGCAGCCGATCGACCAGGGGTCCGAATAATTCACCCCTCCACTTT. Full variable domain (remainder filled in from reference TRBV7-8 and TRBJ1-6): GAGVSQSPRYKVAKRGQDVALRCDPISGHVSLFWYQQALGQGPEFLTYFQNEAQLDKSGLPSDRFFAERPEGSVSTLKIQRTQQEDSAVYLCASSRSTRGPNNSPLHFGNGTRLTVT.

The chain has TRBV28 and TRBJ1-5; no clear D. The ends were cut back, 10 bases at V and 5 bases at J, with 18 bases in the middle. In germline, CDR1 is MDHEN, CDR2 SYDVKM. The CDR3 is 14 amino acids. The CDR3 region is CATLRGNYYQPQHF. In nucleotides, the CDR3 is TGTGCCACCCTTCGGGGAAATTATTATCAGCCCCAGCATTTT. Together with reference TRBV28 and TRBJ1-5, the CDR3 gives the full variable domain: DVKVTQSSRYLVKRTGEKVFLECVQDMDHENMFWYRQDPGLGLRLIYFSYDVKMKEKGDIPEGYSVSREKKERFSLILESASTNQTSMYLCATLRGNYYQPQHFGDGTRLSIL.

The CDR3 loop reads CASSLGQRNTIYF. DNA for the CDR3: TGTGCCAGCAGCTTGGGACAGCGAAACACCATATATTTT. V and J are TRBV7-8 and TRBJ1-3; 7 positions agree with TRBD1. Unmatched junction bases numbered 1, after V lost 3 bases and J lost 5 bases. This CDR3 spans 13 amino acids. Germline V gene data show CDR1 as SGHVS and CDR2 as FQNEAQ.

This sequence joins TRBV11-1 and TRBJ2-1, with D unresolved. The CDR3 is made up of 11 amino acids. CDR1 SGHAT and CDR2 FQDESV come from the germline V gene (reference sequence). V lost 5 bases to trimming and J lost 4 bases, with 3 bases between them. CDR3 bases: TGTGCCAGCAGCACGTACAATGAGCAGTTCTTC. Translation: CASSTYNEQFF.

The chain has TRBV11-2 and TRBJ1-1; TRBD1 matches at 8 bases. CDR1 is SGHAT, CDR2 FQNNGV, per germline. The CDR3 extends over 16 amino acids. Trimming cost V 3 bases and J 5 bases; bases outside gene matches: 11. DNA for the CDR3: TGTGCCAGCAGCTTCGGTCAGGGGGCTTCATGGACTGAAGCTTTCTTT. Amino acid sequence: CASSFGQGASWTEAFF.

This clone was recorded a few times. The chain employs TRBV3-1 (or the pseudogene TRBV3-2) and TRBJ2-1; 7 nucleotides agree with TRBD2. The CDR3 extends over 16 amino acids. V trimming: 3 bases; J trimming: 8 bases; junction bases outside the gene matches: 13. Germline lookup yields CDR1 LGHDT and CDR2 YNNKEL (reference sequence). The CDR3 is CASSHSASGGRYEQFF. CDR3 sequence (DNA): TGTGCCAGCAGCCACTCCGCTAGCGGTGGACGCTATGAGCAGTTCTTC.

The CDR3 bases are TGTGCCAGTCGTCTCACCGGGACTAGCAGCGCAGATACGCAGTATTTT. Translated: CASRLTGTSSADTQYF. The chain is built from TRBV19 and TRBJ2-3; 9 nucleotides agree with TRBD2. This CDR3 region has 16 residues. In germline, CDR1 is LNHDA, CDR2 SQIVND (reference sequence). The V gene end was trimmed by 8 bases and the J gene end by 4 bases; junction bases not matched to a gene: 13.

The V and J genes are TRBV19 and TRBJ1-5, with D perhaps matching TRBD1 (5 bases). The CDR3 has 15 amino acids. Looked up from germline, CDR1 is LNHDA and CDR2 is SQIVND (reference sequence). Trimming removed 3 bases at V and 4 bases at J, with 13 bases between. CDR3 protein: CASSMFMGENQPQHF. The CDR3 nucleotides are TGTGCCAGTAGTATGTTTATGGGGGAGAATCAGCCCCAGCATTTT.

This rearrangement joins TRBV6-5 to TRBJ2-7; D may be TRBD1 (6 bases). The V end lost 2 bases, the J end lost 5 bases, and 13 bases lay between the germline ends. Germline V gives CDR1 MNHEY, CDR2 SVGAGI. The CDR3 extends over 14 amino acids. CDR3 region: CASSYDPQGNEQYF. The CDR3 bases are TGTGCCAGCAGTTACGACCCCCAGGGGAACGAGCAGTACTTC.

The J gene is TRBJ1-4, the V gene TRBV7-9; D is unresolved. CDR1 is SEHNR and CDR2 is FQNEAQ in the germline V gene (reference sequence). This CDR3 spans 14 amino acids. The V end was cut by 5 bases, the J end by 8 bases, with 15 bases between. The CDR3 here is CASSPPGFGEKLFF. The CDR3 DNA reads TGTGCCAGCAGCCCCCCGGGCTTTGGGGAAAAACTGTTTTTT.

CDR3 sequence: CASTSGIQLDGYTF. CDR3 sequence (DNA): TGTGCCAGCACGAGTGGGATTCAGTTGGATGGCTACACCTTC. The chain is built from TRBV6-5 and TRBJ1-2; D call uncertain. The germline V gene has CDR1 MNHEY and CDR2 SVGAGI. The CDR3 is 14 amino acids. Trimming left V 7 bases short and J 6 bases short, with 18 bases between.

V gene TRBV6-5 combines with J gene TRBJ1-5; TRBD1 is a possible D gene (5 bases). Between the trimmed V and J ends, which lost 6 bases and 2 bases, there was a span of 11 bases. Germline-derived CDR1 and CDR2 are MNHEY and SVGAGI. The CDR3 length is 14 residues. The CDR3 loop reads CASRGVSGNQPQHF. Here the CDR3 DNA reads TGTGCCAGCAGAGGGGTATCGGGCAATCAGCCCCAGCATTTT.

This clone was counted only a few times. The chain uses TRBV6-5 and TRBJ2-7; 12 bases map to TRBD2. Germline CDR1 is MNHEY and CDR2 is SVGAGI. With 8 bases clipped from V and 2 bases from J, the junction kept 1 base outside the gene matches. The CDR3 has 13 residues. The CDR3 here is CASRLAGAYEQYF. The CDR3, as DNA: TGTGCCAGCCGACTAGCGGGGGCCTACGAGCAGTACTTC.

The chain couples TRBV18 to TRBJ2-2, with TRBD1 identical over 7 bases. Germline V gene lookup returns CDR1 KGHSH and CDR2 LQKENI. The CDR3 is 14 residues long. Trimming at V came to 3 bases and at J to 7 bases, leaving 5 bases not matched to a gene. The CDR3 coding sequence is TGTGCCAGCTCACCCCGGACAGGTAGCGGGGAGCTGTTTTTT. It is translated as CASSPRTGSGELFF. Supplemented by reference TRBV18 and TRBJ2-2, the full variable domain reads NAGVMQNPRHLVRRRGQEARLRCSPMKGHSHVYWYRQLPEEGLKFMVYLQKENIIDESGMPKERFSAEFPKEGPSILRIQQVVRGDSAAYFCASSPRTGSGELFFGEGSRLTVL.

The gene calls are TRBV28 and TRBJ1-3; possibly TRBD1 for D (6 bases). Trimming stripped 6 bases from V and 4 bases from J, with 16 bases between. The CDR3 is 15 residues long. Per the germline V gene, CDR1 is MDHEN and CDR2 is SYDVKM. The CDR3 spells CASRERGAAGNTIYF. The CDR3 DNA follows: TGTGCCAGCAGGGAAAGGGGGGCTGCAGGAAACACCATATATTTT.

The genes are TRBV7-8 and TRBJ1-5, with unresolved D. The V gene lost 5 bases and the J gene lost 1 base, with 6 bases spanning the gap. The germline V gene has CDR1 SGHVS and CDR2 FQNEAQ. The CDR3 runs to 13 residues. The CDR3 region is CASSPVSNQPQHF. CDR3 DNA sequence: TGTGCCAGCAGCCCTGTCAGCAATCAGCCCCAGCATTTT.

The chain is built from TRBV7-6 and TRBJ2-2; a possible D gene is TRBD1 (5 bases). Germline V gives CDR1 SGHVS, CDR2 FNYEAQ. V lost 5 bases and J lost 2, with 21 bases in between. The CDR3 runs to 18 residues. CDR3 loop: CASSPNSRQGRNTGELFF. The CDR3 region has the DNA TGTGCCAGCAGCCCTAACTCTAGGCAGGGCCGTAACACCGGGGAGCTGTTTTTT.

The rearrangement links TRBV7-9 to TRBJ2-7, with D maybe TRBD2 (6 bases). This CDR3 comprises 13 residues. Trimming took off 5 bases at V and 3 bases at J, with 11 bases between the two ends. Germline CDR1 reads SEHNR; CDR2 reads FQNEAQ (reference sequence). The CDR3 bases are TGTGCCAGCAGCCGGGACTCAGACTACGAGCAGTACTTC. Its translation is CASSRDSDYEQYF.

The V and J genes are TRBV6-1 and TRBJ1-2; D not certain. This CDR3 contains 11 residues. Looked up from germline, CDR1 is MNHNS and CDR2 is SASEGT. The V end lost 3 bases, the J end lost 4 bases, and 3 bases lay between the germline ends. In nucleotides, the CDR3 is TGTGCCAGCAGTGACAGCTATGGCTACACCTTC. Amino acid sequence: CASSDSYGYTF.